What follows describes a single T cell receptor (beta chain). It has no known antigen specificity. No much larger clone exists at a distance of one base, and base qualities are not known. With the immunoSEQ assay, which is a bias-controlled multiplex PCR relying on V- and J-specific primers, TCR beta CDR3 regions were amplified from genomic DNA. In a second PCR step, the CDR3 amplicons were tagged with a proprietary barcode plus Illumina adapter sequences. An Illumina MiSeq instrument was used to sequence the CDR3 libraries. On the study's bioinformatics: Export and quality control were performed with immunoSEQ Analyzer 3.0, and downstream analyses were performed with R Bioconductor and Immunarch. Only productive rearrangements in the normalized downsampled data set were used to calculate repertoire metrics. In the normalized cohort, a clonotype counted as pathologically expanded if the clonotype was larger than 5 templates. The Inverse Simpson Index was used to measure repertoire diversity. CMV-specificity analyses were carried out on the non-normalized data set to capture all clonotypes. Held by TCRdb, this immuneACCESS table contains in-frame sequences only and omits some clones. Under half of the omission traces to an unresolved V gene where checked; the cause of the rest is unknown. V, J and clone size are taken as reported in that table, and D and trimming were inferred from the DNA itself. The sample includes approximately 70,000 clones, with 94% observed a single time. About 1.5% of the sample is held by the ten biggest clonotypes.

This entry belongs to a study of T cell clonotyping in hematopoietic cell transplantation (dated by TCRdb to about 2021). Some background on the complete study: A total of 135 blood samples were collected in the study from around 40 consecutive transplant recipients and their related donors. Patient recruitment ran from 2015 to early 2017, and follow-up continued until late 2020 or death.

Taken from cysteine to phenylalanine, the CDR3 has 15 residues. Solely the CDR3 DNA is kept, with 45 bases framed from the first base. The germline V gene sets CDR1 to SGHVS and CDR2 to FQNEAQ. Trimming removed 1 base from V and 0 bases from J, leaving 10 bases between the germline ends. Blood samples for TCR beta sequencing were provided by related transplant donors. Nuclei Lysis Solution was used to extract genomic DNA from fresh or cryopreserved unfractionated peripheral blood mononuclear cells. Results and caveats for the whole study, not just this receptor: After transplant, TCR diversity in recipients dropped, and pathologically expanded clonotypes climbed progressively between day 30 and day 180. Broader TCR repertoire diversity after transplant was predicted by Inverse Simpson Index values from donors and from recipients before transplant. Recipient repertoires showed only a small fraction of overlap with donor repertoires, and over 95% appeared de novo at the given depth. The sample size was limited and the cells went unsorted, which meant the CD4 and CD8 repertoire contributions could not be told apart.

Recombination connected TRBV7-8 to TRBJ2-7, with an unclear D gene assignment. The source of this sequence is a man over 45 in good health. Some clones in this sample may be carry-over from other donors' samples. Sequencing was performed on peripheral blood mononuclear cells. DNA sequence: TGTGCCAGCAGCTTAGTTCGCGTGCCCTCCTACGAGCAGTACTTC. Its protein reads: CASSLVRVPSYEQYF.